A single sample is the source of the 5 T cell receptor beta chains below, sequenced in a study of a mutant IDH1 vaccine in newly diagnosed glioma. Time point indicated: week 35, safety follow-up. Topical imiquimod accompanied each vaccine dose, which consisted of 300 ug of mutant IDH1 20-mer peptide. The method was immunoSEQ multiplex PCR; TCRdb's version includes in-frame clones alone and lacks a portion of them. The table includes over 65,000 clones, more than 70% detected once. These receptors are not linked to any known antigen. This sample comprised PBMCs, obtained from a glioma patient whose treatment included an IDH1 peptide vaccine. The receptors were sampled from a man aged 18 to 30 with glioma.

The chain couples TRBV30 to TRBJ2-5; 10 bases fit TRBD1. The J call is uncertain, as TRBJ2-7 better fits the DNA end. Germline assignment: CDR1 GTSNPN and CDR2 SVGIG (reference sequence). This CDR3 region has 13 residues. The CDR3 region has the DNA TGTGCCTACGCCCGGGACAGGGGCTACGAGCAGTACTTC. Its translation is CAYARDRGYEQYF.

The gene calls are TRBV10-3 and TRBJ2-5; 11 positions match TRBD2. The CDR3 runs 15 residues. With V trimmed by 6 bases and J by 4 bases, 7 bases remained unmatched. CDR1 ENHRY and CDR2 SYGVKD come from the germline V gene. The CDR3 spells CAISRLAGLGETQYF. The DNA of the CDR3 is TGTGCCATCAGCAGACTAGCGGGGCTTGGAGAGACCCAGTACTTC.

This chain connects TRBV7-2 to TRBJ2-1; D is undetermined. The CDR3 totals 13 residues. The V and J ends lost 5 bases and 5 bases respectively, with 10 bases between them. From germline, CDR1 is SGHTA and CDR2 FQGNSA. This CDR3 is CASSRRTDNEQFF. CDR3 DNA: TGTGCCAGCAGCCGTCGGACGGACAATGAGCAGTTCTTC. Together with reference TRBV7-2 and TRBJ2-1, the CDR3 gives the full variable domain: GAGVSQSPSNKVTEKGKDVELRCDPISGHTALYWYRQSLGQGLEFLIYFQGNSAPDKSGLPSDRFSAERTGGSVSTLTIQRTQQEDSAVYLCASSRRTDNEQFFGPGTRLTVL.

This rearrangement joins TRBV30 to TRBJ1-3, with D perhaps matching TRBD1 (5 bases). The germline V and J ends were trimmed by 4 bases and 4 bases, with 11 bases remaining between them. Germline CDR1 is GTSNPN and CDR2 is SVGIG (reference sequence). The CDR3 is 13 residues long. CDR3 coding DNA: TGTGCCTGGACAGGGAGAATCGGAAACACCATATATTTT. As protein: CAWTGRIGNTIYF. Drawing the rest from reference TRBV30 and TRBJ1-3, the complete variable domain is SQTIHQWPATLVQPVGSPLSLECTVEGTSNPNLYWYRQAAGRGLQLLFYSVGIGQISSEVPQNLSASRPQDRQFILSSKKLLLSDSGFYLCAWTGRIGNTIYFGEGSWLTVV.

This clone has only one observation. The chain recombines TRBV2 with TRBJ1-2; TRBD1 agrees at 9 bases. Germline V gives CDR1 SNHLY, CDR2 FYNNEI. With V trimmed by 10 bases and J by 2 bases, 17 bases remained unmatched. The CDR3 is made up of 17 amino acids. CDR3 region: CATSTGTGNRFNYGYTF. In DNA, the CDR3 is TGTGCCACCTCCACCGGGACAGGGAACCGCTTCAACTATGGCTACACCTTC.